This T cell receptor beta chain was captured in a study of blood T cells in healthy people across ages. About the study: Template-switching capture recovered about one barcoded beta molecule per two T cells. Whole-study findings and limits: Naive CD4+ cell counts and diversity both ran higher in long-lived than in aged donors.

Germline CDR1 reads DFQATT; CDR2 reads SNEGSKA (reference sequence). This CDR3 is 12 amino acids long. The ends were cut back, 1 base at V and 6 bases at J, with 9 bases in the middle. Then a second PCR, running roughly 6 to 12 cycles, was carried out with a sample-barcoded 5' primer and a J-beta primer mix. Every single cDNA molecule received a tag from a template-switch adaptor with 12 random nucleotides. One entry per CDR3 protein results from TCRdb running MiXCR on the 5' RACE reads. The repertoire holds approximately 770,000 distinct CDR3 sequences, with over 45% as singletons. On this clonotype: What it binds is not known.

This sequence was found in a man aged 30 to 39 in good health. The chain couples TRBV20-1 to TRBJ1-2; D is uncertain. What was sequenced was blood. The CDR3 bases are TGCAGTGCTAGAGTCGGGAACGATGGCTACACCTTC. Translated: CSARVGNDGYTF.